This T cell receptor beta chain was recorded in a study of blood T cell repertoires in COVID-19. Only in-frame clones appear in the TCRdb table, and some are missing; sequencing was by immunoSEQ multiplex PCR. The table lists roughly 150,000 clones, 79% of them singletons. This clone was counted only a few times. This CDR3 region has 13 residues. V lost 5 bases and J 5 bases, leaving 9 bases between the germline ends. The sequenced material came from peripheral blood. This chain links TRBV12-3 or TRBV12-4 with TRBJ1-4; no clear D gene. This TCR was recovered from a woman aged 55-75 years with COVID-19, enrolled during active disease. The CDR3 DNA reads as TGTGCCAGCAGTGGTAGCGTCAATGAAAAACTGTTTTTT. This translates into CASSGSVNEKLFF.